This T cell receptor (beta chain) was recovered during a study of T cells in Graves' hyperthyroidism and ophthalmopathy. TCR beta CDR3 regions were amplified from RNA transcripts. HTBI primers were used for first-round RT-PCR of the TCR CDR3. MiXCR was run by TCRdb on the multiplex PCR reads, yielding one entry per CDR3 protein. The table has 300,000 to 450,000 distinct CDR3 sequences, around 16% seen once; the top ten hold 28%. Details on this clonotype: The antigen remains unidentified.

Study-level points and caveats: Ophthalmopathy cases were set apart from stable hyperthyroidism by a 13 V-J model.

The CDR3 has 15 amino acids. With 4 bases clipped from V and 7 bases from J, the junction kept 6 bases outside the gene matches. Germline loops: CDR1 SGDLS, CDR2 YYNGEE. This TCR was recovered from a woman younger than 35 with Graves' hyperthyroidism that later progressed to Graves' ophthalmopathy. The material sequenced was blood. The chain links TRBV9 to TRBJ2-1; the match to TRBD2 covers 12 bases. The CDR3 loop is CASSPTSGRINEQFF. CDR3 coding DNA: TGTGCCAGCAGCCCTACTAGCGGGAGGATTAATGAGCAGTTCTTC. Looking up the rest from reference TRBV9 and TRBJ2-1 gives the full variable domain: DSGVTQTPKHLITATGQRVTLRCSPRSGDLSVYWYQQSLDQGLQFLIQYYNGEERAKGNILERFSAQQFPDLHSELNLSSLELGDSALYFCASSPTSGRINEQFFGPGTRLTVL.